This T cell receptor (beta chain) was recovered during a study of T cell responses to AZD1222 COVID-19 vaccine. Method: immunoSEQ multiplex PCR; TCRdb's copy keeps in-frame clones and lacks some. The sample yields some 96,000 clones, about 87% seen once. Per the germline V gene, CDR1 is GTSNPN and CDR2 is SVGIG (reference sequence). CDR3 length: 10 amino acids. The germline V and J ends were trimmed by 8 bases and 4 bases, with 5 bases remaining between them. The table lists this clone with a few counts. The chain carries TRBV30 and TRBJ2-2; D remains ambiguous. The source material was peripheral blood, sampled on day 0 of AZD1222 vaccination. This receptor was obtained from an adult in good health. In DNA, the CDR3 is TGTGCCACATTCACCGGGGAGCTGTTTTTT. The encoded protein is CATFTGELFF. The full variable domain, its missing parts supplied by reference TRBV30 and TRBJ2-2, is SQTIHQWPATLVQPVGSPLSLECTVEGTSNPNLYWYRQAAGRGLQLLFYSVGIGQISSEVPQNLSASRPQDRQFILSSKKLLLSDSGFYLCATFTGELFFGEGSRLTVL.